The 22 T cell receptor beta chains in this list originate from one sample, sequenced in a study of blood T cell repertoires in COVID-19. This table comes from immunoSEQ multiplex PCR, and its TCRdb copy is limited to in-frame clones, with some not included. The repertoire has roughly 69,000 clones, over 75% of them found once; the top ten carry roughly 6.5%. Input material: peripheral blood. These receptors were taken from a man between 50 and 59 years old with active COVID-19.

The V and J genes are TRBV28 and TRBJ1-6, with D uncertain. There are 16 residues in the CDR3. Germline CDR1 is MDHEN and CDR2 is SYDVKM. With 5 bases removed from V and 0 bases from J, the gap between germline ends came to 11 bases. CDR3 residues: CASSESGSSYNSPLHF. The CDR3 DNA reads TGTGCCAGCAGTGAATCGGGGAGCTCCTATAATTCACCCCTCCACTTT.

V is TRBV19 and J is TRBJ1-1; D remains unclear. Germline V CDR1 and CDR2: LNHDA, SQIVND (reference sequence). The V end lost 4 bases, the J end lost 1 base, and 13 bases lay between the germline ends. This CDR3 has 15 amino acids. CDR3 DNA: TGTGCCAGTAGTAATCTCGGACGGGGGAACACTGAAGCTTTCTTT. Translated, it gives CASSNLGRGNTEAFF.

The CDR3: CASSEGWAQVRYF. In DNA, the CDR3 is TGTGCCAGCAGTGAGGGATGGGCACAGGTTCGGTACTTC. The J gene is TRBJ2-7, the V gene TRBV2; TRBD1 is a possible D gene (5 bases). Trimming took 3 bases from V and 12 from J, leaving 18 bases between them. The CDR3 is 13 residues long. Germline-derived CDR1 and CDR2 are SNHLY and FYNNEI.

The J gene is TRBJ1-6, the V gene TRBV7-2; TRBD1 aligns across 7 bases. CDR3 length: 15 amino acids. The junction had 6 bases not matched to a gene; V was cut back by 3 bases and J by 7 bases. CDR1 and CDR2 from the germline V gene are SGHTA and FQGNSA. CDR3 residues: CASSFSGQLNSPLHF. The CDR3 bases are TGTGCCAGCAGCTTCTCGGGACAGTTAAATTCACCCCTCCACTTT.

This chain uses TRBV4-1 with TRBJ2-2; D perhaps matches TRBD1 (6 bases). The CDR3 extends over 15 amino acids. CDR1 and CDR2 (germline): MGHRA, YSYEKL. V shed 10 bases and J shed 4 bases, with 19 bases lying between them. The CDR3 DNA follows: TGCGCCACCTTTATATCCACAGGGTCCACCGGGGAGCTGTTTTTT. Its translation is CATFISTGSTGELFF.

The chain couples TRBV5-4 to TRBJ2-2, with TRBD1 matching over 7 bases. The CDR3 is made up of 16 amino acids. Germline loops: CDR1 SGHNT, CDR2 YYREEE (reference sequence). V shed 2 bases, J shed 1 base, and the junction held 5 bases outside the gene matches. CDR3 amino acids: CASSLADRVNTGELFF. The DNA of the CDR3 is TGTGCCAGCAGCTTAGCCGACAGGGTGAACACCGGGGAGCTGTTTTTT. Full variable domain (rest looked up from reference TRBV5-4 and TRBJ2-2): ETGVTQSPTHLIKTRGQQVTLRCSSQSGHNTVSWYQQALGQGPQFIFQYYREEENGRGNFPPRFSGLQFPNYSSELNVNALELDDSALYLCASSLADRVNTGELFFGEGSRLTVL.

V is TRBV7-2 and J is TRBJ1-3; D is possibly TRBD1 (6 bases). Germline V CDR1 and CDR2: SGHTA, FQGNSA. This CDR3 comprises 15 residues. Trimming stripped 4 bases from V and 4 bases from J, with 14 bases between. The CDR3 here is CASSSMTGFGNTIYF. Here the CDR3 DNA reads TGTGCCAGCAGCTCTATGACAGGATTCGGAAACACCATATATTTT.

The rearrangement links TRBV10-3 to TRBJ2-4, with TRBD2 identical over 7 bases. J was trimmed by 5 bases and V by 6 bases; bases with no gene match: 7. CDR1 is ENHRY and CDR2 is SYGVKD in the germline V gene. The CDR3 consists of 14 residues. This CDR3 is CAISVGGGENIQYF. The CDR3 coding sequence is TGTGCCATCAGCGTGGGGGGGGGAGAAAACATTCAGTACTTC.

The chain couples TRBV6-5 to TRBJ2-7; tentative D call: TRBD1 (6 bases). V was pared by 8 bases and J by 4 bases, with 15 bases between. The CDR3 has 13 amino acids. Germline V gene data show CDR1 as MNHEY and CDR2 as SVGAGI. The CDR3 bases are TGTGCCAGCGGTCAGGGGTGGGAGTACGAGCAGTACTTC. Translation gives CASGQGWEYEQYF.

The chain employs TRBV7-9 and TRBJ2-2, with D maybe TRBD2 (5 bases). V lost 7 bases and J 2 bases, leaving 11 bases between the germline ends. The CDR3 length is 14 residues. Germline CDR1 is SEHNR and CDR2 is FQNEAQ (reference sequence). The CDR3 protein is CASNVGVNTGELFF. CDR3 sequence (DNA): TGTGCCAGCAACGTCGGGGTTAACACCGGGGAGCTGTTTTTT. Full variable domain (missing parts from reference TRBV7-9 and TRBJ2-2): DTGVSQNPRHKITKRGQNVTFRCDPISEHNRLYWYRQTLGQGPEFLTYFQNEAQLEKSRLLSDRFSAERPKGSFSTLEIQRTEQGDSAMYLCASNVGVNTGELFFGEGSRLTVL.

This chain links TRBV4-3 with TRBJ2-7; D gene ambiguous. In germline, CDR1 is LGHNA, CDR2 YSLEER. V shed 0 bases and J shed 2 bases, with 20 bases lying between them. The CDR3 covers 18 residues. Written as DNA, the CDR3 is TGCGCCAGCAGCCAAGATTTCGCCGCCGGTAGCAATCCCTACGAGCAGTACTTC. This gives the protein CASSQDFAAGSNPYEQYF.

The chain combines TRBV4-1 with TRBJ2-5, with 12 bases fitting TRBD2. This CDR3 has 16 amino acids. After removal of 1 base from V and 5 bases from J, the junction contained 5 bases not matched to a gene. In germline, CDR1 is MGHRA, CDR2 YSYEKL. The CDR3 loop is CASSQGASGGDETQYF. In DNA, the CDR3 is TGCGCCAGCAGCCAAGGTGCTAGCGGGGGGGACGAGACCCAGTACTTC.

The rearrangement links TRBV9 to TRBJ1-1; weak D call: TRBD1 (6 bases). This CDR3 region has 15 residues. From germline, CDR1 is SGDLS and CDR2 YYNGEE. The ends were cut back, 3 bases at V and 6 bases at J, with 18 bases in the middle. The chain's CDR3 is CASSADRSRRAEAFF. CDR3 DNA sequence: TGTGCCAGCAGCGCCGACAGGTCCCGACGGGCTGAAGCTTTCTTT.

The chain couples TRBV6-5 to TRBJ1-2; D ambiguous. Germline assignment: CDR1 MNHEY and CDR2 SVGAGI. The V and J ends lost 2 bases and 6 bases respectively, with 16 bases between them. The CDR3 loop spans 15 amino acids. The DNA for the CDR3 is TGTGCCAGCAGTTACAGCGGAGGATCCGGCAATGGCTACACCTTC. It yields the protein CASSYSGGSGNGYTF.

This rearrangement joins TRBV5-4 to TRBJ2-5, with D possibly TRBD2 on 6 matching bases. The CDR3 runs 17 residues. The V gene lost 0 bases and the J gene lost 4 bases, with 19 bases spanning the gap. From germline, CDR1 is SGHNT and CDR2 YYREEE (reference sequence). In DNA, the CDR3 is TGTGCCAGCAGCTTGGCTGTGGGACGCGGGACCTCAGAGACCCAGTACTTC. It is translated as CASSLAVGRGTSETQYF.

The chain carries TRBV28 and TRBJ1-2, with 9 bases fitting TRBD1. The CDR3 length is 12 residues. The V and J ends lost 8 bases and 8 bases, in that order; junction bases with no gene match: 6. From germline, CDR1 is MDHEN and CDR2 SYDVKM. The CDR3 region is CASDGQGKGYTF. CDR3 bases: TGTGCCAGCGACGGACAGGGGAAGGGCTACACCTTC.

The V call is TRBV7-2, the J call TRBJ2-7, with 11 bases matching TRBD1. Per the germline V gene, CDR1 is SGHTA and CDR2 is FQGNSA. Trimming removed 4 bases from V and 1 base from J; junction bases left unmatched: 9. The CDR3 runs to 17 residues. The chain's CDR3 is CASSYRYGQGASYEQYF. The CDR3 DNA reads TGTGCCAGCAGCTACCGCTACGGACAGGGGGCGTCCTACGAGCAGTACTTC.

The chain is built from TRBV6-2 or TRBV6-3 and TRBJ2-3; the D is unclear. This CDR3 region has 15 residues. Germline V lookup: CDR1 MNHEY, CDR2 SVGEGT. The V end was cut by 3 bases, the J end by 3 bases, with 13 bases between. DNA of the CDR3: TGTGCCAGCAGTTATGTTCCGGGTTGGACAGATACGCAGTATTTT. Its translation is CASSYVPGWTDTQYF.

The CDR3 is CASSPGVVRTGKAKNIQYF. The CDR3 DNA reads TGCGCCAGCAGCCCGGGCGTGGTCCGGACAGGGAAGGCCAAAAACATTCAGTACTTC. V gene TRBV5-1 combines with J gene TRBJ2-4; 8 bases align to TRBD1. Germline V gene sequence: CDR1 SGHRS, CDR2 YFSETQ. This CDR3 has 19 residues. The V segment lost 4 bases and the J segment 1 base; nucleotides outside the gene matches: 16.

This chain links TRBV12-3 or TRBV12-4 with TRBJ2-1, with 8 bases lining up with TRBD1. This CDR3 spans 13 amino acids. Germline trimming cut 5 bases from V and 8 bases from J; bases unmatched to any gene: 5. Here the CDR3 reads CASSRTGTYEQFF. The CDR3 DNA is TGTGCCAGCAGTCGGACAGGGACGTATGAGCAGTTCTTC.

The chain joins TRBV7-8 to TRBJ1-2; TRBD1 might be the D (6 bases). Germline lookup yields CDR1 SGHVS and CDR2 FQNEAQ. V lost 2 bases and J 5 bases, leaving 15 bases between the germline ends. The CDR3 totals 15 residues. The CDR3 nucleotides are TGTGCCAGCAGCTTAACCCCGGGACACCATTATGGCTACACCTTC. Amino acid sequence: CASSLTPGHHYGYTF. The variable domain in full, completed from reference TRBV7-8 and TRBJ1-2, reads GAGVSQSPRYKVAKRGQDVALRCDPISGHVSLFWYQQALGQGPEFLTYFQNEAQLDKSGLPSDRFFAERPEGSVSTLKIQRTQQEDSAVYLCASSLTPGHHYGYTFGSGTRLTVV.

J is TRBJ2-7 and V is TRBV14; D not resolved. The germline V gene has CDR1 SGHDN and CDR2 FVKESK. Trimming removed 3 bases at V and 4 bases at J, with 13 bases between. The length of the CDR3 is 14 residues. The CDR3 protein is CASSHVRYVYEQYF. CDR3 nucleotide sequence: TGTGCCAGCAGCCACGTTCGTTATGTGTACGAGCAGTACTTC.